The rows below give T cell receptor beta chains drawn from one sample of a study of blood T cell repertoires in COVID-19. Sequencing was performed with immunoSEQ multiplex PCR; in TCRdb, only in-frame clones are kept and a portion is missing. The sample has 55,000 to 90,000 clones; about 80% are singletons. Material: peripheral blood. These receptors originate from a woman aged 60-75 years with acute or convalescent COVID-19. The CDR3 runs from the conserved cysteine through the conserved F or W. The order of the fields is clone size, D gene, J gene, V gene, CDR3 protein, CDR3 DNA. The D gene is left open where the match is weak. The size of a clone is reported for some rows only, either as once, few or many, or as a class for expanded clones.

>few|NA|TRBJ2-5|TRBV7-9
CASSPTEFQETQYF
TGTGCCAGCAGCCCGACAGAGTTCCAAGAGACCCAGTACTTC
>few|TRBD2|TRBJ2-7|TRBV5-1
CASSLAGGPTSYEQYF
TGCGCCAGCAGTCTTGCGGGGGGTCCTACATCCTACGAGCAGTACTTC
>NA|TRBD1|TRBJ1-4|TRBV5-6
CASSGRGRGEKLFF
TGTGCCAGCAGCGGCAGGGGGCGGGGTGAAAAACTGTTTTTT
>NA|NA|TRBJ2-7|TRBV3-1/TRBV3-2
CASSQARGPYEQYF
TGTGCCAGCAGCCAAGCCAGAGGGCCCTACGAGCAGTACTTC
>NA|TRBD1|TRBJ2-7|TRBV6-6
CASSLTFPGQASYEQYF
TGTGCCAGCAGTCTGACTTTCCCGGGACAGGCCTCCTACGAGCAGTACTTC
>NA|NA|TRBJ2-3|TRBV15
CATSPEGPASTDTQYF
TGTGCCACCAGCCCCGAGGGTCCCGCCAGCACAGATACGCAGTATTTT
>NA|TRBD1|TRBJ1-6|TRBV5-1
CASSPGQGGYNSPLHF
TGCGCCAGCAGCCCGGGACAGGGGGGGTATAATTCACCCCTCCACTTT
>few|NA|TRBJ2-2|TRBV4-1
CASSQVIGGQNTGELFF
TGCGCCAGCAGCCAAGTCATTGGGGGACAAAACACCGGGGAGCTGTTTTTT
>NA|NA|TRBJ1-1|TRBV30
CAWSVQGSYTEAFF
TGTGCCTGGAGTGTACAGGGCAGCTACACTGAAGCTTTCTTT
>NA|TRBD1|TRBJ2-6|TRBV7-2
CASGTGGTSVLTF
TGTGCCAGCGGGACAGGGGGTACCAGCGTCCTGACTTTC
>NA|NA|TRBJ2-7|TRBV7-2
CASSLSRYEQYF
TGTGCCAGCAGCTTATCCCGGTACGAGCAGTACTTC
>NA|NA|TRBJ1-1|TRBV5-1
CASSLSRGNTEAFF
TGCGCCAGCAGCTTGTCTCGGGGGAACACTGAAGCTTTCTTT
>NA|TRBD2|TRBJ2-1|TRBV4-2
CASSQESSGGAWSSYNEQFF
TGTGCCAGCAGCCAAGAATCTAGCGGGGGGGCCTGGAGCTCCTACAATGAGCAGTTCTTC
>NA|NA|TRBJ1-1|TRBV5-1
CASSGHQGGNTEAFF
TGCGCCAGCAGCGGTCACCAGGGAGGGAACACTGAAGCTTTCTTT